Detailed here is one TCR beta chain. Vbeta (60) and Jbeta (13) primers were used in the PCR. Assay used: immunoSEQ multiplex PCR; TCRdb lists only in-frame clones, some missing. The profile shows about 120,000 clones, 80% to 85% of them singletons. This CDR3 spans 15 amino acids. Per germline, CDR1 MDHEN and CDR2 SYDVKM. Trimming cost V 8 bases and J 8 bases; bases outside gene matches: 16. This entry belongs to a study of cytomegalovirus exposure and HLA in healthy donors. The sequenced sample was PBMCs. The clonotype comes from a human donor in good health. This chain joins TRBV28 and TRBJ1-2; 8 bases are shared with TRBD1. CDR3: CASEPTGAAIAGYTF. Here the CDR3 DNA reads TGTGCCAGCGAGCCGACAGGGGCCGCAATTGCGGGCTACACCTTC.